This T cell receptor (beta chain) was sequenced for a study of radiation and T cells in renal cell carcinoma. The CDR3 is made up of 15 amino acids. The J segment lost 5 bases and the V segment lost 5 bases, leaving 8 bases of the junction unmatched. From germline, CDR1 is MNHEY and CDR2 SMNVEV (reference sequence). General observations from the study: From baseline, blood top tumor clonotypes peaked at 2 weeks post-radiation. Baseline intratumoral clonotype presence is unknown without pretreatment biopsies.

Time point reported: baseline pretreatment blood. The treatment was: 15 Gy SBRT to primary tumor, nephrectomy 4 weeks later. After SBRT, blood was collected at 2 and 4 weeks, plus baseline. Clear cell pathology was present in this patient's renal cell carcinoma. This clone was counted only a few times. Its target is not known. The protocol was immunoSEQ multiplex PCR, while the TCRdb copy is restricted to in-frame clones and leaves out a portion. The sample lists about 150,000 clones; around 90% were seen once. The sequence came from a woman in her 70s with renal cell carcinoma. This chain uses TRBV27 with TRBJ1-1; 10 bases map to TRBD1. The sample in question was blood, obtained from a patient whose treatment included radiotherapy and nephrectomy. The CDR3 sequence: CASSLRQGARTEAFF. In nucleotides, the CDR3 is TGTGCCAGCAGTCTAAGACAGGGGGCCAGGACTGAAGCTTTCTTT.